Shown below are 4 T cell receptor beta chains from a single sample sequenced in a study of blood T cell repertoires in COVID-19. Produced via immunoSEQ multiplex PCR; TCRdb's table is partial and in-frame only. Of roughly 190,000 clones listed, 80% to 95% were seen once; the top ten hold 0.5% to 0.55%. Source material: peripheral blood. Receptors were obtained from a man between 50 and 59 years old with acute or convalescent COVID-19.

The CDR3 sequence: CASSLPGQGNQPQHF. The CDR3 nucleotides read TGTGCCAGCAGTTTACCCGGACAGGGGAATCAGCCCCAGCATTTT. The chain carries TRBV28 and TRBJ1-5; TRBD1 agrees at 9 bases. The CDR3 is made up of 15 amino acids. J gave up 4 bases and V 2 bases, and 3 bases lay outside the gene matches. Germline V CDR1 and CDR2: MDHEN, SYDVKM.

J is TRBJ2-1 and V is TRBV27; 10 bases align to TRBD1. Per germline, CDR1 MNHEY and CDR2 SMNVEV (reference sequence). The CDR3 sequence is 14 residues long. Trimming at V came to 6 bases and at J to 7 bases, leaving 6 bases not matched to a gene. DNA of the CDR3: TGTGCCAGCAGGGGACAGGGGACTCTTAATGAGCAGTTCTTC. It yields the protein CASRGQGTLNEQFF.

The chain recombines TRBV7-9 with TRBJ2-3, with a weak D call TRBD2 (5 bases). Germline loops: CDR1 SEHNR, CDR2 FQNEAQ (reference sequence). The germline V and J ends were trimmed by 6 bases and 6 bases, with 19 bases remaining between them. CDR3 length: 15 amino acids. The CDR3 bases are TGTGCCAGCAGTCCTACCGGATGGCGGACTGATACGCAGTATTTT. Translated, it gives CASSPTGWRTDTQYF.

The rearrangement links TRBV7-9 to TRBJ2-3; TRBD1 matches 9 bases. The CDR3 sequence is 16 residues long. V trimming: 5 bases; J trimming: 4 bases; junction bases outside the gene matches: 10. Germline V gives CDR1 SEHNR, CDR2 FQNEAQ (reference sequence). The CDR3 loop reads CASSPRDREGADTQYF. CDR3 bases: TGTGCCAGCAGCCCACGGGACAGGGAGGGGGCAGATACGCAGTATTTT. The variable domain in full, completed from reference TRBV7-9 and TRBJ2-3, reads DTGVSQNPRHKITKRGQNVTFRCDPISEHNRLYWYRQTLGQGPEFLTYFQNEAQLEKSRLLSDRFSAERPKGSFSTLEIQRTEQGDSAMYLCASSPRDREGADTQYFGPGTRLTVL.